The 15 T cell receptor beta chains below all came from one sample that was sequenced in a study of T cells expressing NK-cell markers. TCRdb reprocessed the 5' RACE reads; each CDR3 protein has one entry and no DNA is given. The sample table sets out about 430,000 distinct CDR3 sequences. Sample: blood T cells: a sorted CD56 or NKG2C T cell subset, CD4+ or CD8+ T cells, or bulk PBMC T cells (not recorded which). Source of these receptors: a woman aged 50 to 60 in good health.

V usage is TRBV6-5 and J usage is TRBJ1-2. This CDR3 contains 15 residues. Germline-derived CDR1 and CDR2 are MNHEY and SVGAGI. The CDR3 sequence: CASSYSTAKTYGYTF.

The CDR3 spells CASSRDRGDYNEQFF. This chain joins TRBV5-4 and TRBJ2-1; the D call from TCRdb, TRBD1, cannot be confirmed without DNA. CDR3 length: 15 amino acids. CDR1 is SGHNT, CDR2 YYREEE, per germline (reference sequence).

The chain has TRBV7-2 and TRBJ2-1; no DNA is available, so the TRBD2 call from TCRdb remains unchecked. This CDR3 has 16 amino acids. Germline CDR1 reads SGHTA; CDR2 reads FQGNSA. Here the CDR3 reads CASSPRTSGKNNEQFF.

CDR3 sequence reads: CASSYPRAGGTADTQYF. The chain combines TRBV6-5 with TRBJ2-3; with no DNA, the TCRdb D assignment of TRBD2 cannot be verified. Germline V lookup: CDR1 MNHEY, CDR2 SVGAGI. There are 17 residues in the CDR3.

The chain has TRBV4-1 and TRBJ1-1; the D call from TCRdb, TRBD1, cannot be confirmed without DNA. The CDR3 runs to 16 residues. CDR1 and CDR2 (germline): MGHRA, YSYEKL. The CDR3: CASSQGVTGVRTEAFF.

The genes are TRBV29-1 and TRBJ2-2; no DNA is available, so the TRBD1 call from TCRdb remains unchecked. CDR1 SQVTM and CDR2 ANQGSEA come from the germline V gene. The CDR3 has 16 amino acids. The CDR3 region is CSPERAEEANTGELFF.

The V gene is TRBV12-3 or TRBV12-4, the J gene TRBJ2-1; TCRdb's assignment of TRBD1 cannot be checked, as there is no DNA. The length of the CDR3 is 12 residues. The CDR3 region is CASSSWGYEQFF.

This chain links TRBV30 with TRBJ2-1. Germline lookup yields CDR1 GTSNPN and CDR2 SVGIG (reference sequence). This CDR3 spans 11 amino acids. The CDR3 loop reads CAWTHVNEQFF. Variable domain in full (rest from reference TRBV30 and TRBJ2-1): SQTIHQWPATLVQPVGSPLSLECTVEGTSNPNLYWYRQAAGRGLQLLFYSVGIGQISSEVPQNLSASRPQDRQFILSSKKLLLSDSGFYLCAWTHVNEQFFGPGTRLTVL.

The genes are TRBV15 and TRBJ2-1; without DNA, the TCRdb call of TRBD2 cannot be checked. The germline gives CDR1 LNHNV, CDR2 YYDKDF (reference sequence). CDR3 length: 15 amino acids. CDR3 sequence reads: CATSRDTGGDNEQFF.

The CDR3 region is CASSRTGLGGPLHF. The chain joins TRBV12-3 or TRBV12-4 to TRBJ1-6; the D call of TRBD1 rests on TCRdb alone, since no DNA is present to check it. The CDR3 is made up of 14 amino acids.

The chain carries TRBV4-1 and TRBJ2-1; the D call from TCRdb, TRBD2, cannot be confirmed without DNA. This CDR3 is 16 amino acids long. Looked up from germline, CDR1 is MGHRA and CDR2 is YSYEKL. The CDR3 spells CASSPPLSGSRDEQFF.

J is TRBJ2-1 and V is TRBV7-9. Germline assignment: CDR1 SEHNR and CDR2 FQNEAQ (reference sequence). The CDR3 has 17 residues. This CDR3 is CASSLTVKRRVNNEQFF.

The rearrangement links TRBV29-1 to TRBJ1-3; TCRdb outputs TRBD1, but without DNA this stays unchecked. This CDR3 region has 11 residues. Germline V gene lookup returns CDR1 SQVTM and CDR2 ANQGSEA. CDR3 region: CSAGGTRGLYF. Variable domain in full (rest from reference TRBV29-1 and TRBJ1-3): SAVISQKPSRDICQRGTSLTIQCQVDSQVTMMFWYRQQPGQSLTLIATANQGSEATYESGFVIDKFPISRPNLTFSTLTVSNMSPEDSSIYLCSAGGTRGLYFGEGSWLTVV.

This chain connects TRBV10-3 to TRBJ2-7; TCRdb returns TRBD1, unconfirmable since there is no DNA. The CDR3 length is 14 residues. Germline V lookup: CDR1 ENHRY, CDR2 SYGVKD. CDR3 loop: CAISGTGETYEQYF.

The chain recombines TRBV2 with TRBJ1-1; TCRdb indicates TRBD1, and absent DNA this call remains unverified. The CDR3 consists of 14 residues. The germline V gene encodes CDR1 SNHLY and CDR2 FYNNEI. CDR3: CASSYRDRGTEAFF. The complete variable domain, with remaining parts taken from reference TRBV2 and TRBJ1-1, reads EPEVTQTPSHQVTQMGQEVILRCVPISNHLYFYWYRQILGQKVEFLVSFYNNEISEKSEIFDDQFSVERPDGSNFTLKIRSTKLEDSAMYFCASSYRDRGTEAFFGQGTRLTVV.